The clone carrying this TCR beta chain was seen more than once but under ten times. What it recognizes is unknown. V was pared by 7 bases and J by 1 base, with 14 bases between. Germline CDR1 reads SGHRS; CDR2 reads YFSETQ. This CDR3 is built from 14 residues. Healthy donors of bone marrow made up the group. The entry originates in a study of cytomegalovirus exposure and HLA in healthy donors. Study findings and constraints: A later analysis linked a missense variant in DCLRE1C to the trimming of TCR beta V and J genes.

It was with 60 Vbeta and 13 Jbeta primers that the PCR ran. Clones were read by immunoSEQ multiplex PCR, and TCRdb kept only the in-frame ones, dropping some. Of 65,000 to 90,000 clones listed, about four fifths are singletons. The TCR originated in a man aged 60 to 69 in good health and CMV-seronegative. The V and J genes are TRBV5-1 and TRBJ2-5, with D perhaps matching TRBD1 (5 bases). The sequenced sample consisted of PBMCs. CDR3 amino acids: CASRQGGSQETQYF. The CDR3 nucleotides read TGCGCCAGCCGCCAGGGTGGTTCCCAAGAGACCCAGTACTTC.